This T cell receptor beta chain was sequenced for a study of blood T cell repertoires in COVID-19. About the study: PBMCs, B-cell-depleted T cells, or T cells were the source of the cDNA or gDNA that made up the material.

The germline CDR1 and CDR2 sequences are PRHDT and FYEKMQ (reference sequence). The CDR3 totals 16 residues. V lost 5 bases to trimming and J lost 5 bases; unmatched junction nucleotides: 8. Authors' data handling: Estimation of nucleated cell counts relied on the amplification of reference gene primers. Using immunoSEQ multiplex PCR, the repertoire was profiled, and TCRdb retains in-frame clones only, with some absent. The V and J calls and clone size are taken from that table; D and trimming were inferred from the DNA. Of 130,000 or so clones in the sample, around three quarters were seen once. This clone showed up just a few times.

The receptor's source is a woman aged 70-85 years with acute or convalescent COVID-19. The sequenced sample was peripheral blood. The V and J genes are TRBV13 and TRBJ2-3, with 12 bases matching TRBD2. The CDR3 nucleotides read TGTGCCAGCAGCCCTAGACTAGCGGGAGTTGAAGATACGCAGTATTTT. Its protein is CASSPRLAGVEDTQYF. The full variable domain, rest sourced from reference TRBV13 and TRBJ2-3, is AAGVIQSPRHLIKEKRETATLKCYPIPRHDTVYWYQQGPGQDPQFLISFYEKMQSDKGSIPDRFSAQQFSDYHSELNMSSLELGDSALYFCASSPRLAGVEDTQYFGPGTRLTVL.